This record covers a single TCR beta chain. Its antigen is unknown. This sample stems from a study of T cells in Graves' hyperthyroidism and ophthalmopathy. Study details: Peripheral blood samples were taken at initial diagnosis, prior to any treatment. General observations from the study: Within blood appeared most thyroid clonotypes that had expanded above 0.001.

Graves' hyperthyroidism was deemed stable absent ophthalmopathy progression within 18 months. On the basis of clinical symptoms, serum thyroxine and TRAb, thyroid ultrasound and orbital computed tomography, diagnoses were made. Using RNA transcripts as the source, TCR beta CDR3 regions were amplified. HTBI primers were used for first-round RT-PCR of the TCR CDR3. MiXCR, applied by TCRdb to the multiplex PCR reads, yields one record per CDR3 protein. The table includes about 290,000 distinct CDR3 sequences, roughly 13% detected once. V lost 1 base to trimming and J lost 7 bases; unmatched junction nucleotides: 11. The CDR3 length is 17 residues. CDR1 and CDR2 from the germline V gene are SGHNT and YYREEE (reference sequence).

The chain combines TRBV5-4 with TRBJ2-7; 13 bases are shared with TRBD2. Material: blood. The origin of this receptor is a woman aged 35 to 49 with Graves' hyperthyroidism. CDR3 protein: CASSLPGGLAGAGEQYF. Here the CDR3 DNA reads TGTGCCAGCAGCTTGCCCGGCGGACTAGCGGGAGCAGGGGAGCAGTACTTC.